This passage covers 30 T cell receptor beta chains from one sample sequenced in a study of T cell repertoires in cytomegalovirus infection. From the reads, TCRdb called clonotypes with MiXCR, one entry per CDR3 protein. Counted here are nearly 700,000 distinct CDR3 sequences, around 30% occurring once; the ten biggest clones make up around a sixth. These receptors' targets are unknown. Material: cultured PBMCs, obtained from culture after CMV antigen stimulation. The receptors derive from a human donor in good health (CMV status not recorded). Some clones in this sample may be carry-over from other donors' samples.

The genes are TRBV2 and TRBJ2-5; D is ambiguous. The length of the CDR3 is 13 residues. The ends were cut back, 3 bases at V and 5 bases at J, with 10 bases in the middle. Germline V lookup: CDR1 SNHLY, CDR2 FYNNEI. In DNA form, the CDR3 reads TGTGCCAGCAGTGATGGGCCCGAGGAGACCCAGTACTTC. Protein product: CASSDGPEETQYF.

A few counts support this clonotype. V is TRBV12-3 or TRBV12-4 and J is TRBJ2-5; D unclear. The length of the CDR3 is 15 residues. V dropped 1 base and J dropped 4 bases, with 13 bases sitting between them. The DNA for the CDR3 is TGTGCCAGCAGTTTAGGTGTTGATCGTCGAGAGACCCAGTACTTC. This encodes CASSLGVDRRETQYF.

The chain has TRBV20-1 and TRBJ1-1, with 8 positions matching TRBD1. The CDR3 contains 15 residues. V lost 0 bases, J lost 8 bases, and 11 bases stayed unmatched. Germline V gives CDR1 DFQATT, CDR2 SNEGSKA (reference sequence). For the CDR3, the DNA is TGCAGTGCTAGAGATCCGGACAGGGCAAGATCGGAAGCTTTCTTT. Translated: CSARDPDRARSEAFF.

This clonotype was found a few times. The chain is built from TRBV6-2 or TRBV6-3 and TRBJ2-3; TRBD2 might be the D (5 bases). Trimming shortened V by 0 bases and J by 6 bases, and 10 bases separated the two germline ends. The CDR3 has 14 residues. In germline, CDR1 is MNHEY, CDR2 SVGEGT. CDR3 residues: CASSYSEAADTQYF. The CDR3 region has the DNA TGTGCCAGCAGTTACTCGGAGGCGGCGGATACGCAGTATTTT.

J is TRBJ2-7 and V is TRBV20-1; D is unresolved. V dropped 6 bases and J dropped 1 base, with 10 bases sitting between them. The CDR3 has 12 amino acids. Per germline, CDR1 DFQATT and CDR2 SNEGSKA (reference sequence). Here the CDR3 DNA reads TGCAGTGCCCCGGCCGATTCCTACGAGCAGTACTTC. Translated, it gives CSAPADSYEQYF.

The rearrangement joins TRBV2 to TRBJ1-4, with 7 positions matching TRBD1. This CDR3 comprises 15 residues. Trimming cost V 5 bases and J 8 bases; bases outside gene matches: 11. CDR1 SNHLY and CDR2 FYNNEI come from the germline V gene. The CDR3 DNA sequence: TGTGCCAGCAGTTTACAGGGGTCAAAGGAGGAAAAACTGTTTTTT. It translates to CASSLQGSKEEKLFF.

This clonotype was seen only a few times. The CDR3 bases are TGTGCCAGCAGCCCCGTCTTCCGCCAGAACCAAGAGACCCAGTACTTC. Protein product: CASSPVFRQNQETQYF. The chain links TRBV7-7 to TRBJ2-5; no clear D. Trimming removed 5 bases from V and 0 bases from J, with 16 bases in between. The CDR3 spans 16 residues. Germline CDR1 reads SSHAT; CDR2 reads FNYEAQ (reference sequence).

In this sample, this clonotype turned up a few times. V and J are TRBV20-1 and TRBJ1-2; D unresolved. CDR3 size: 14 residues. Per the germline V gene, CDR1 is DFQATT and CDR2 is SNEGSKA (reference sequence). Deletions cut 0 bases from V and 4 bases from J, with 12 bases between. The CDR3 sequence: CSARDRQSPYGYTF. The CDR3 DNA reads as TGCAGTGCTAGAGATCGGCAGAGCCCCTATGGCTACACCTTC.

This clonotype was observed a few times. The rearrangement joins TRBV5-5 to TRBJ1-2; 8 bases are shared with TRBD1. The V segment lost 4 bases and the J segment 6 bases; nucleotides outside the gene matches: 8. Germline V gene data show CDR1 as SGHKS and CDR2 as YYEKEE (reference sequence). There are 14 residues in the CDR3. The CDR3 loop reads CASSPTPGQDGYTF. CDR3 coding DNA: TGTGCCAGCAGCCCAACCCCGGGACAGGATGGCTACACCTTC.

This clonotype was observed a few times. This sequence joins TRBV15 and TRBJ1-5; TRBD1 is a possible D gene (5 bases). Germline V CDR1 and CDR2: LNHNV, YYDKDF (reference sequence). The CDR3 is 14 residues long. V lost 5 bases and J lost 5, with 13 bases in between. The CDR3 region is CATSLGLKHQPQHF. The DNA of the CDR3 is TGTGCCACCAGCCTGGGACTCAAGCATCAGCCCCAGCATTTT.

In this sample, this clonotype turned up a few times. This chain uses TRBV28 with TRBJ2-2; D not certain. In germline, CDR1 is MDHEN, CDR2 SYDVKM. With 3 bases removed from V and 0 bases from J, the gap between germline ends came to 8 bases. This CDR3 has 15 residues. DNA of the CDR3: TGTGCCAGCAGTTTTGCTCGCGCGAACACCGGGGAGCTGTTTTTT. Protein: CASSFARANTGELFF.

The chain carries TRBV12-3 or TRBV12-4 and TRBJ2-3; tentatively, D is TRBD2 (6 bases). This CDR3 region has 15 residues. Trimming pared 7 bases from V and 1 base from J, leaving 15 bases between. The CDR3 sequence: CASTPGDSRTDTQYF. The CDR3 DNA follows: TGTGCCAGCACTCCCGGGGACTCCCGCACAGATACGCAGTATTTT.

A few counts support this clonotype. The chain recombines TRBV7-9 with TRBJ1-5; D is unresolved. Per the germline V gene, CDR1 is SEHNR and CDR2 is FQNEAQ (reference sequence). Trimming took off 4 bases at V and 0 bases at J, with 10 bases between the two ends. The CDR3 length is 15 residues. The CDR3 DNA is TGTGCCAGCAGCTCCGGTTCGTTTAGCAATCAGCCCCAGCATTTT. As protein: CASSSGSFSNQPQHF.

The chain combines TRBV15 with TRBJ1-1; 10 bases match TRBD1. The CDR3 runs to 17 residues. Germline V CDR1 and CDR2: LNHNV, YYDKDF (reference sequence). V lost 0 bases to trimming and J lost 3 bases; unmatched junction nucleotides: 7. The CDR3 nucleotides are TGTGCCACCAGCAGAGATAAGGACAGGGGGTACGACACTGAAGCTTTCTTT. It codes for CATSRDKDRGYDTEAFF. Filled out from reference TRBV15 and TRBJ1-1, the complete variable domain reads DAMVIQNPRYQVTQFGKPVTLSCSQTLNHNVMYWYQQKSSQAPKLLFHYYDKDFNNEADTPDNFQSRRPNTSFCFLDIRSPGLGDTAMYLCATSRDKDRGYDTEAFFGQGTRLTVV.

This clonotype was recorded a few times. This sequence joins TRBV11-1 and TRBJ1-1; maybe TRBD1 (5 bases). The CDR3 has 13 amino acids. Per germline, CDR1 SGHAT and CDR2 FQDESV (reference sequence). V lost 7 bases and J lost 4, with 13 bases in between. CDR3 in amino acids: CASIKGSGTEAFF. The CDR3, as DNA: TGTGCCAGCATCAAGGGGTCCGGCACTGAAGCTTTCTTT. The full variable domain, completed using reference TRBV11-1 and TRBJ1-1, is EAEVAQSPRYKITEKSQAVAFWCDPISGHATLYWYRQILGQGPELLVQFQDESVVDDSQLPKDRFSAERLKGVDSTLKIQPAELGDSAMYLCASIKGSGTEAFFGQGTRLTVV.

This rearrangement joins TRBV9 to TRBJ2-5; TRBD2 matches 7 bases. The germline gives CDR1 SGDLS, CDR2 YYNGEE. With V trimmed by 0 bases and J by 7 bases, 6 bases remained unmatched. The CDR3 contains 14 residues. CDR3 DNA sequence: TGTGCCAGCAGCGTAGGCCCTACGGGAGGGACCCAGTACTTC. Encoded protein: CASSVGPTGGTQYF.

With respect to this clonotype: A much larger clone differs from this one at a single base, so this may be a read error. The chain joins TRBV7-2 to TRBJ1-2; 8 bases line up with TRBD1. The germline gives CDR1 SGHTA, CDR2 FQGNSA. J was trimmed by 5 bases and V by 6 bases; bases with no gene match: 14. CDR3 size: 16 residues. CDR3 loop: CASRFPTDRVLYGYTF. The CDR3 coding sequence is TGTGCCAGCAGGTTCCCGACGGACAGGGTCTTATATGGCTACACCTTC.

The chain has TRBV6-5 and TRBJ2-7; 8 nucleotides align to TRBD2. The junction had 17 bases not matched to a gene; V was cut back by 5 bases and J by 5 bases. The germline gives CDR1 MNHEY, CDR2 SVGAGI. The CDR3 loop spans 17 amino acids. The CDR3 sequence: CASSTGGLVSNTDEQYF. DNA of the CDR3: TGTGCCAGCAGTACCGGGGGACTAGTCTCTAACACCGACGAGCAGTACTTC.

This chain joins TRBV20-1 and TRBJ1-1; tentative D call: TRBD1 (5 bases). The V and J ends lost 6 bases and 1 base respectively, with 15 bases between them. The CDR3 length is 14 residues. Germline V gives CDR1 DFQATT, CDR2 SNEGSKA (reference sequence). The CDR3 bases are TGCAGTGCCCGGCCAGGGAACACGAACACTGAAGCTTTCTTT. Encoded protein: CSARPGNTNTEAFF.

This clonotype was seen only a few times. The chain is built from TRBV6-5 and TRBJ2-1; 9 bases map to TRBD2. The germline V gene has CDR1 MNHEY and CDR2 SVGAGI. This CDR3 comprises 16 residues. With V trimmed by 4 bases and J by 9 bases, 13 bases remained unmatched. In nucleotides, the CDR3 is TGTGCCAGCAGTTCCCGCGGGGCGGGGGGGCCGAGTGAGCAGTTCTTC. Translated, it gives CASSSRGAGGPSEQFF.

This clonotype showed up many times. The J gene is TRBJ2-7, the V gene TRBV7-2; tentatively, D is TRBD1 (6 bases). V was trimmed by 5 bases and J by 0 bases, leaving 11 bases between them. Germline values: CDR1 SGHTA, CDR2 FQGNSA. The CDR3 has 14 residues. The CDR3 is CASSRDTLSYEQYF. CDR3 bases: TGTGCCAGCAGCCGGGACACCCTCTCCTACGAGCAGTACTTC.

The chain combines TRBV12-3 or TRBV12-4 with TRBJ1-3, with D tentatively TRBD1 (6 bases). V gave up 2 bases and J gave up 0 bases, with 8 bases separating them. This CDR3 has 15 residues. Here the CDR3 DNA reads TGTGCCAGCAGTTTAAACAGGGCCTCTGGAAACACCATATATTTT. This sequence encodes CASSLNRASGNTIYF.

The chain links TRBV19 to TRBJ2-1, with D tentatively TRBD1 (6 bases). V was shortened by 7 bases and J by 0 bases, with 13 bases between the two germline ends. Germline CDR1 reads LNHDA; CDR2 reads SQIVND (reference sequence). CDR3 length: 15 amino acids. This CDR3 is CASNTQGSSYNEQFF. CDR3 DNA: TGTGCCAGTAACACACAGGGCAGCTCCTACAATGAGCAGTTCTTC. Based on the CDR3 plus reference TRBV19 and TRBJ2-1, the full variable domain is DGGITQSPKYLFRKEGQNVTLSCEQNLNHDAMYWYRQDPGQGLRLIYYSQIVNDFQKGDIAEGYSVSREKKESFPLTVTSAQKNPTAFYLCASNTQGSSYNEQFFGPGTRLTVL.

Ten or more counts support this clonotype. The J gene is TRBJ2-3, the V gene TRBV7-2; 7 bases map to TRBD2. The V segment lost 3 bases and the J segment 3 bases; nucleotides outside the gene matches: 3. Per germline, CDR1 SGHTA and CDR2 FQGNSA. This CDR3 has 14 amino acids. The CDR3 loop reads CASSFGGMTDTQYF. The CDR3 DNA follows: TGTGCCAGCAGCTTCGGGGGGATGACAGATACGCAGTATTTT. Looking up the rest from reference TRBV7-2 and TRBJ2-3 gives the full variable domain: GAGVSQSPSNKVTEKGKDVELRCDPISGHTALYWYRQSLGQGLEFLIYFQGNSAPDKSGLPSDRFSAERTGGSVSTLTIQRTQQEDSAVYLCASSFGGMTDTQYFGPGTRLTVL.

This clonotype was picked up a small number of times. V gene TRBV7-6 combines with J gene TRBJ2-1; D remains ambiguous. Germline V gives CDR1 SGHVS, CDR2 FNYEAQ. V lost 5 bases and J lost 4, with 12 bases in between. CDR3 length: 14 amino acids. The CDR3 DNA reads TGTGCCAGCAGCCTAAGGAGCGCTTACAATGAGCAGTTCTTC. Protein product: CASSLRSAYNEQFF. Variable domain in full (rest from reference TRBV7-6 and TRBJ2-1): GAGVSQSPRYKVTKRGQDVALRCDPISGHVSLYWYRQALGQGPEFLTYFNYEAQQDKSGLPNDRFSAERPEGSISTLTIQRTEQRDSAMYRCASSLRSAYNEQFFGPGTRLTVL.

This clonotype has at least ten counts. The rearrangement uses TRBV7-8 and TRBJ2-2; 12 bases fit TRBD2. Germline V lookup: CDR1 SGHVS, CDR2 FQNEAQ. This CDR3 comprises 15 residues. Losses at the gene ends were 5 bases for V and 6 bases for J; bases not matched to a gene: 4. The CDR3 DNA reads as TGTGCCAGCAGCGCCCTAGCGGGGGGGCCCGGGGAGCTGTTTTTT. Protein sequence: CASSALAGGPGELFF.

The chain uses TRBV2 and TRBJ2-3; 13 bases line up with TRBD2. V lost 7 bases to trimming and J lost 2 bases; unmatched junction nucleotides: 6. This CDR3 comprises 16 residues. CDR1 is SNHLY and CDR2 is FYNNEI in the germline V gene. CDR3 sequence reads: CASTSGLAGITDTQYF. The CDR3 nucleotides read TGTGCCAGCACCTCGGGACTAGCGGGAATCACAGATACGCAGTATTTT. Using reference TRBV2 and TRBJ2-3 for the parts outside the CDR3, the full variable domain is EPEVTQTPSHQVTQMGQEVILRCVPISNHLYFYWYRQILGQKVEFLVSFYNNEISEKSEIFDDQFSVERPDGSNFTLKIRSTKLEDSAMYFCASTSGLAGITDTQYFGPGTRLTVL.

For this clonotype: Since the CDR3 does not end with the conserved phenylalanine or tryptophan, this likely comes from a read error. In nucleotides, the CDR3 is TGTGCCAGCAGCCCCGGACAGGGCAGACAGCCCCAGCATTAT. It specifies CASSPGQGRQPQHY. The chain uses TRBV7-2 and TRBJ1-5; 8 bases agree with TRBD1. V gave up 5 bases and J gave up 7 bases; unmatched junction bases: 7. The CDR3 loop spans 14 amino acids. From germline, CDR1 is SGHTA and CDR2 FQGNSA.

This clonotype was observed a few times. V is TRBV6-6 and J is TRBJ1-5, with 7 bases identical to TRBD1. The V gene's germline CDR1 is MNHNY and CDR2 SVGAGI (reference sequence). The CDR3 length is 15 residues. The V segment lost 5 bases and the J segment 6 bases; nucleotides outside the gene matches: 10. Here the CDR3 reads CASSADRDLGQPQHF. The CDR3, as DNA: TGTGCCAGCAGTGCCGACAGGGACCTGGGTCAGCCCCAGCATTTT.

This clonotype was found a few times. CDR3 residues: CASSQDRSGGNVDTQYF. The DNA for the CDR3 is TGCGCCAGCAGCCAAGACCGTAGCGGCGGGAACGTAGATACGCAGTATTTT. The chain couples TRBV4-1 to TRBJ2-3, with TRBD2 as a possible D gene (6 bases). The CDR3 extends over 17 amino acids. Trimming stripped 0 bases from V and 5 bases from J, with 18 bases between. Germline values: CDR1 MGHRA, CDR2 YSYEKL.